This TCR beta chain was recorded in a study of identical twins. General study findings and limits: Not following the same donors, the study drew its conclusions from cross-sectional statistical analysis. In zero-insertion analyses, partial confounding could arise from invariant MAIT and iNKT cells.

Worth noting for this clonotype: As yet, its antigen is unknown.

Germline CDR1 and CDR2: LNHDA and SQIVND (reference sequence). The length of the CDR3 is 14 residues. Trimming removed 3 bases at V and 8 bases at J, with 14 bases between. Template switching added a universal primer site; cDNA carried unique molecular identifiers. MiXCR was run by TCRdb on the 5' RACE reads, yielding one entry per CDR3 protein. This sample has around 530,000 distinct CDR3 sequences, with roughly 15% found just once. The data also belong to a second study, concerning yellow fever vaccine responses in identical twins.

This chain links TRBV19 with TRBJ2-1, with D possibly being TRBD1 (5 bases). This TCR came from a woman aged 18-35 years in good health. The specimen was CD4+ T cells sorted from blood. CDR3 amino acids: CASSIGLSGYEQFF. The CDR3 nucleotides read TGTGCCAGTAGTATCGGCCTTTCAGGGTATGAGCAGTTCTTC.